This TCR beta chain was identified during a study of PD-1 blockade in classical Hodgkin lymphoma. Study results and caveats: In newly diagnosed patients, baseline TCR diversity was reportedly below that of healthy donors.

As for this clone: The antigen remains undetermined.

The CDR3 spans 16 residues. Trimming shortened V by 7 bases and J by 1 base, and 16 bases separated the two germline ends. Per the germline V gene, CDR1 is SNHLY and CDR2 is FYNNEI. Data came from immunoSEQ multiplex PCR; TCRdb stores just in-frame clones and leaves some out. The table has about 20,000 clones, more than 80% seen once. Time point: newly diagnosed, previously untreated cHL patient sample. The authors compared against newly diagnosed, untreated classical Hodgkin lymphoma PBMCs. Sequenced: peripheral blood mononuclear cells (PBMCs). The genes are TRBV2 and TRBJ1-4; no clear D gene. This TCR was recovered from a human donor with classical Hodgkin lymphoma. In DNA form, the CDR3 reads TGTGCCAGCATCAGAAGCCCCCGTATAACTAATGAAAAACTGTTTTTT. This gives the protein CASIRSPRITNEKLFF.